Below, 3 T cell receptor beta chains from the same sample are listed, as sequenced in a study of CD8 T cells in ankylosing spondylitis. TCRdb re-called the 5' RACE reads through MiXCR, storing one row per CDR3 protein. Among about 150,000 distinct CDR3 sequences, about a third were seen once, and the ten largest hold approximately 6%. Sequencing was performed on synovial fluid, either unsorted or a sorted T cell fraction (not recorded which). The receptors stem from a male donor with ankylosing spondylitis.

The chain is built from TRBV6-5 and TRBJ2-7; D tentatively reads TRBD1 or TRBD2 (6 bases each). Trimming pared 1 base from V and 3 bases from J, leaving 10 bases between. The CDR3 contains 14 residues. The germline CDR1 and CDR2 sequences are MNHEY and SVGAGI. The CDR3 reads CASSYLGGHYEQYF. The CDR3 nucleotides are TGTGCCAGCAGTTACTTAGGGGGGCACTACGAGCAGTACTTC.

The rearrangement uses TRBV20-1 and TRBJ1-6; TRBD1 might be the D (5 bases). The CDR3 totals 15 residues. Trimming removed 1 base at V and 0 bases at J, with 7 bases between. Germline lookup yields CDR1 DFQATT and CDR2 SNEGSKA (reference sequence). CDR3 bases: TGCAGTGCTAGAGCAGGGAGCTCCTATAATTCACCCCTCCACTTT. This encodes CSARAGSSYNSPLHF.

The chain uses TRBV7-9 and TRBJ1-6; D may be TRBD1 (6 bases). The CDR3 has 12 amino acids. V was pared by 5 bases and J by 9 bases, with 8 bases between. Germline V gene lookup returns CDR1 SEHNR and CDR2 FQNEAQ (reference sequence). Here the CDR3 DNA reads TGTGCCAGCAGCCCGGACAGTTCACCCCTCCACTTT. This codes for CASSPDSSPLHF.